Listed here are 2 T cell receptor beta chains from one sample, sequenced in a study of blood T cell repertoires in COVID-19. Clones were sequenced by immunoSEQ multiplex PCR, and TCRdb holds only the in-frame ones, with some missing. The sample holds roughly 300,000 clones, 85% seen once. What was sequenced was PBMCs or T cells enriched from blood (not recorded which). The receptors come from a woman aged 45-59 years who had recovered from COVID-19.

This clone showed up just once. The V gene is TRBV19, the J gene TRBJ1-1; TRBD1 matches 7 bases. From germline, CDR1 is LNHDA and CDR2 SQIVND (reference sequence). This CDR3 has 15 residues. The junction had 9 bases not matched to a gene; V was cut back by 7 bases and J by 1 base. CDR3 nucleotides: TGTGCCAGTAAATTGAGGCAGGGGGGGAACACTGAAGCTTTCTTT. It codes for CASKLRQGGNTEAFF.

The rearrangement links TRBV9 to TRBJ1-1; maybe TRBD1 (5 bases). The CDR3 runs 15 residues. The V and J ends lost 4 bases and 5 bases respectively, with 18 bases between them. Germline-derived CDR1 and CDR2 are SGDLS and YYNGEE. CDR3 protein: CASSPHSYQGTEAFF. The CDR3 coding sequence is TGTGCCAGCAGCCCTCATTCATACCAGGGAACTGAAGCTTTCTTT.